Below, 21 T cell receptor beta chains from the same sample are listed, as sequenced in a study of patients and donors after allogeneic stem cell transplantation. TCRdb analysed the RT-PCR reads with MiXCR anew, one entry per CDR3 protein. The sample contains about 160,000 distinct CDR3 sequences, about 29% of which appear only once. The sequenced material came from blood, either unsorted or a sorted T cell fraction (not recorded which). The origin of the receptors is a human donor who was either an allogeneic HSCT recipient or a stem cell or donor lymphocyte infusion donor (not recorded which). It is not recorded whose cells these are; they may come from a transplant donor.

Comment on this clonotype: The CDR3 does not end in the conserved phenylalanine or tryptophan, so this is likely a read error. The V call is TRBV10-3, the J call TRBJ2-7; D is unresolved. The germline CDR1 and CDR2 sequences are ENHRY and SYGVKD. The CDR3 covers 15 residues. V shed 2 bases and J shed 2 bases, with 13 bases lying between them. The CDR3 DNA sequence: TGTGCCATCAGTGAGCCTTACGACAAAGCCTACGAGCAGTACTAC. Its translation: CAISEPYDKAYEQYY.

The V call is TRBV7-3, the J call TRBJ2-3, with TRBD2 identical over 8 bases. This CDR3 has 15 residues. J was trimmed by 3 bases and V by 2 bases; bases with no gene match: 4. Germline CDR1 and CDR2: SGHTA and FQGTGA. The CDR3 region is CASSLWGLGTDTQYF. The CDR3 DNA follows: TGTGCCAGCAGCTTATGGGGACTAGGGACAGATACGCAGTATTTT.

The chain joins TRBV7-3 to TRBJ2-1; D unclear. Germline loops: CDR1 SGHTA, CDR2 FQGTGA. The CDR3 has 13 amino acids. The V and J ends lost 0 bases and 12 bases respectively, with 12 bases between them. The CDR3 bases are TGTGCCAGCAGCTTAACGTGGGATTATGTGCAGTTCTTC. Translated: CASSLTWDYVQFF.

Written as DNA, the CDR3 is TGTGCCAGCAGCACCGGGACGCAGTACAATGAGCAGTTCTTC. Protein: CASSTGTQYNEQFF. The chain employs TRBV12-3 or TRBV12-4 and TRBJ2-1; D may correspond to TRBD1 or TRBD2 (5 bases each). The CDR3 spans 14 residues. Between the trimmed V and J ends, which lost 6 bases and 4 bases, there was a span of 13 bases.

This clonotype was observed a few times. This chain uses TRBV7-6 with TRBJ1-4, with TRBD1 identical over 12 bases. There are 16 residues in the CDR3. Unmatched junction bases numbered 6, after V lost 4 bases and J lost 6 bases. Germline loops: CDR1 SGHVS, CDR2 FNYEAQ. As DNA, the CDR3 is TGTGCCAGCAGCTGGGACAGGGGGCTCGGAGATGAAAAACTGTTTTTT. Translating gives CASSWDRGLGDEKLFF.

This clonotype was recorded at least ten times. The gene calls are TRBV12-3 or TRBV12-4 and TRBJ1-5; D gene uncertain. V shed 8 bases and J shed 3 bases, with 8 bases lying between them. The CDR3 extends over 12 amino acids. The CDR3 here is CASATNNQPQHF. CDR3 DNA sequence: TGTGCCAGCGCCACAAACAATCAGCCCCAGCATTTT.

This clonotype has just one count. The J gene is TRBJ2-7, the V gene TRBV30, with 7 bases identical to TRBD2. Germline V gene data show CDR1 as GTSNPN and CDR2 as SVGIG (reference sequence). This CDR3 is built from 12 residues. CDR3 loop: CVGGSDSYEQYF. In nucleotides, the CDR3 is TGTGTTGGCGGGAGTGACTCCTACGAGCAGTACTTC.

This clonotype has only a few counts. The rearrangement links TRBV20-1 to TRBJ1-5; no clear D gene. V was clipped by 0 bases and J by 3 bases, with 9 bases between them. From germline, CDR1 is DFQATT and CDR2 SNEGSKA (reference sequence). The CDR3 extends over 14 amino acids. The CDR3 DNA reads TGCAGTGCTAGAGATCCAGTGATCAATCAGCCCCAGCATTTT. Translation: CSARDPVINQPQHF.

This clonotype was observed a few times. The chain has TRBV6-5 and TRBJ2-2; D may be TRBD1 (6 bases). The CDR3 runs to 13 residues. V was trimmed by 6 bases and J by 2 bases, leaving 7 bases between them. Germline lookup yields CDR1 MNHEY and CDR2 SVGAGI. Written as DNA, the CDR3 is TGTGCCAGCAGCAGGGGAAACACCGGGGAGCTGTTTTTT. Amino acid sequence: CASSRGNTGELFF.

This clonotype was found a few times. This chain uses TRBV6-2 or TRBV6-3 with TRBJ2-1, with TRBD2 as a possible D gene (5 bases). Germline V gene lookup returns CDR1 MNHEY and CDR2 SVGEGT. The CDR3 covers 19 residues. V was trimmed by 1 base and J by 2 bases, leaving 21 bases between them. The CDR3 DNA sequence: TGTGCCAGCAGTTACTTAACTCTCTGGGTCCTCGGGGCCTACAATGAGCAGTTCTTC. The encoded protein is CASSYLTLWVLGAYNEQFF.

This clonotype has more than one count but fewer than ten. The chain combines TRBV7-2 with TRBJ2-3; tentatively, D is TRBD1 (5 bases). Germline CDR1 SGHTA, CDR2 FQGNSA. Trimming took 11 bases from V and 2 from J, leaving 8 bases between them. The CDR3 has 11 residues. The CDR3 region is CAQGDTDTQYF. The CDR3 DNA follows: TGTGCCCAGGGCGACACAGATACGCAGTATTTT.

For the CDR3, the DNA is TGTGCCAGCTCACAATCACTAGATTACGAGACCCAGTACTTC. The encoded protein is CASSQSLDYETQYF. The chain recombines TRBV18 with TRBJ2-5, with D maybe TRBD2 (5 bases). This CDR3 is built from 14 residues. CDR1 is KGHSH, CDR2 LQKENI, per germline. Between the trimmed V and J ends, which lost 4 bases and 5 bases, there was a span of 14 bases.

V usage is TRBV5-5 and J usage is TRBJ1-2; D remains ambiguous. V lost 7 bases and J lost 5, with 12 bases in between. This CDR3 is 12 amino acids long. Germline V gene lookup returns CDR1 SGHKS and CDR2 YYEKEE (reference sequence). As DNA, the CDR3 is TGTGCCAGCCCCATCGCCGGGTATGGCTACACCTTC. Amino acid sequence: CASPIAGYGYTF.

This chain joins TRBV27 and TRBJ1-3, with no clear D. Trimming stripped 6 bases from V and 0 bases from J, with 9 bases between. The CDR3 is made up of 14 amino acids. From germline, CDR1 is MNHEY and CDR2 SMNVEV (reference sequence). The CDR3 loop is CASRPGVSGNTIYF. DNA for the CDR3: TGTGCCAGCAGGCCGGGAGTCTCTGGAAACACCATATATTTT.

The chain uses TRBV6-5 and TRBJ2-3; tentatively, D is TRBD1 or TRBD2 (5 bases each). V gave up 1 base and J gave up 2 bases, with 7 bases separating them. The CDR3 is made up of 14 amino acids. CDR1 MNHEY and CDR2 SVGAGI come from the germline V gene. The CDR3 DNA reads TGTGCCAGCAGTTACTTAGGGACCACAGATACGCAGTATTTT. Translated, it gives CASSYLGTTDTQYF.

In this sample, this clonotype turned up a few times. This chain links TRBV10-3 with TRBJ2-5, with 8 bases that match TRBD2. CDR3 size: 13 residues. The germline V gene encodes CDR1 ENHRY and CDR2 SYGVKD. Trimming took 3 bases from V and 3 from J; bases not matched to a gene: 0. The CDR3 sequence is CAISEAGEETQYF. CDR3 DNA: TGTGCCATCAGTGAAGCGGGAGAAGAGACCCAGTACTTC.

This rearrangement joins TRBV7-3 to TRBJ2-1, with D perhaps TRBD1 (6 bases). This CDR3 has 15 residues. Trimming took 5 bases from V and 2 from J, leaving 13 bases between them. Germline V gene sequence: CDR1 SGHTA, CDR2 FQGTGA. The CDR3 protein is CASSPRDITYNEQFF. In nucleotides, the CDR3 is TGTGCCAGCAGCCCCCGGGACATAACCTACAATGAGCAGTTCTTC.

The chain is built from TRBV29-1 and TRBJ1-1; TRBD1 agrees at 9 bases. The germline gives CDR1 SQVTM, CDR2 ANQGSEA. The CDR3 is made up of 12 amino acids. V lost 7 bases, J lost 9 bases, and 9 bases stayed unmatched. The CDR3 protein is CSGGQGTIKAFF. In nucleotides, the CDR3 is TGCAGCGGGGGACAGGGAACTATCAAAGCTTTCTTT.

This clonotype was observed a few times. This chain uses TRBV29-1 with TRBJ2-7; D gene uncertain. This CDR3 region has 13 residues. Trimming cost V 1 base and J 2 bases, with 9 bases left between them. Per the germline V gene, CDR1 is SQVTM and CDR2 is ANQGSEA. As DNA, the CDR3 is TGCAGCGTTGAAGGACGATCAACCTACGAGCAGTACTTC. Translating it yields CSVEGRSTYEQYF.

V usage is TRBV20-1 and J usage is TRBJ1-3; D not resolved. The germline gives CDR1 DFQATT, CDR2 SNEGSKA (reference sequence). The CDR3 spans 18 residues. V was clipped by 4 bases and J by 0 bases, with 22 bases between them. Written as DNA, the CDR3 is TGCAGTGCTATGCCCCCCTTTCGGCAGACCGACTCTGGAAACACCATATATTTT. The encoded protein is CSAMPPFRQTDSGNTIYF.

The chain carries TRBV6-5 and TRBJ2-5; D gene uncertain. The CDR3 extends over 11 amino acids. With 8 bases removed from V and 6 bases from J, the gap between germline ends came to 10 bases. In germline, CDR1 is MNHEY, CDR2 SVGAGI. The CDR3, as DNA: TGTGCCAGCCATAAGGTCCAGACCCAGTACTTC. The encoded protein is CASHKVQTQYF.